The entry below gives a single T cell receptor (beta chain) sequence along with its context. This entry is derived from a study of identifying expanded T cells in peripheral blood. The protocol was immunoSEQ multiplex PCR, while the TCRdb copy is restricted to in-frame clones and leaves out a portion. The repertoire has about 110,000 clones, 88% of them found once; the top ten carry just under 8.5%. The germline gives CDR1 GTSNPN, CDR2 SVGIG (reference sequence). Trimming cost V 1 base and J 1 base, with 7 bases left between them. This CDR3 is built from 13 residues. The clonotype was recovered from a person between 18 and 70 years old in good health. Sequenced material: blood. The chain joins TRBV30 to TRBJ1-1, with TRBD1 as a possible D gene (5 bases). The CDR3 spells CAWSGQGNTEAFF. The CDR3 DNA reads as TGTGCCTGGAGTGGTCAGGGGAACACTGAAGCTTTCTTT.